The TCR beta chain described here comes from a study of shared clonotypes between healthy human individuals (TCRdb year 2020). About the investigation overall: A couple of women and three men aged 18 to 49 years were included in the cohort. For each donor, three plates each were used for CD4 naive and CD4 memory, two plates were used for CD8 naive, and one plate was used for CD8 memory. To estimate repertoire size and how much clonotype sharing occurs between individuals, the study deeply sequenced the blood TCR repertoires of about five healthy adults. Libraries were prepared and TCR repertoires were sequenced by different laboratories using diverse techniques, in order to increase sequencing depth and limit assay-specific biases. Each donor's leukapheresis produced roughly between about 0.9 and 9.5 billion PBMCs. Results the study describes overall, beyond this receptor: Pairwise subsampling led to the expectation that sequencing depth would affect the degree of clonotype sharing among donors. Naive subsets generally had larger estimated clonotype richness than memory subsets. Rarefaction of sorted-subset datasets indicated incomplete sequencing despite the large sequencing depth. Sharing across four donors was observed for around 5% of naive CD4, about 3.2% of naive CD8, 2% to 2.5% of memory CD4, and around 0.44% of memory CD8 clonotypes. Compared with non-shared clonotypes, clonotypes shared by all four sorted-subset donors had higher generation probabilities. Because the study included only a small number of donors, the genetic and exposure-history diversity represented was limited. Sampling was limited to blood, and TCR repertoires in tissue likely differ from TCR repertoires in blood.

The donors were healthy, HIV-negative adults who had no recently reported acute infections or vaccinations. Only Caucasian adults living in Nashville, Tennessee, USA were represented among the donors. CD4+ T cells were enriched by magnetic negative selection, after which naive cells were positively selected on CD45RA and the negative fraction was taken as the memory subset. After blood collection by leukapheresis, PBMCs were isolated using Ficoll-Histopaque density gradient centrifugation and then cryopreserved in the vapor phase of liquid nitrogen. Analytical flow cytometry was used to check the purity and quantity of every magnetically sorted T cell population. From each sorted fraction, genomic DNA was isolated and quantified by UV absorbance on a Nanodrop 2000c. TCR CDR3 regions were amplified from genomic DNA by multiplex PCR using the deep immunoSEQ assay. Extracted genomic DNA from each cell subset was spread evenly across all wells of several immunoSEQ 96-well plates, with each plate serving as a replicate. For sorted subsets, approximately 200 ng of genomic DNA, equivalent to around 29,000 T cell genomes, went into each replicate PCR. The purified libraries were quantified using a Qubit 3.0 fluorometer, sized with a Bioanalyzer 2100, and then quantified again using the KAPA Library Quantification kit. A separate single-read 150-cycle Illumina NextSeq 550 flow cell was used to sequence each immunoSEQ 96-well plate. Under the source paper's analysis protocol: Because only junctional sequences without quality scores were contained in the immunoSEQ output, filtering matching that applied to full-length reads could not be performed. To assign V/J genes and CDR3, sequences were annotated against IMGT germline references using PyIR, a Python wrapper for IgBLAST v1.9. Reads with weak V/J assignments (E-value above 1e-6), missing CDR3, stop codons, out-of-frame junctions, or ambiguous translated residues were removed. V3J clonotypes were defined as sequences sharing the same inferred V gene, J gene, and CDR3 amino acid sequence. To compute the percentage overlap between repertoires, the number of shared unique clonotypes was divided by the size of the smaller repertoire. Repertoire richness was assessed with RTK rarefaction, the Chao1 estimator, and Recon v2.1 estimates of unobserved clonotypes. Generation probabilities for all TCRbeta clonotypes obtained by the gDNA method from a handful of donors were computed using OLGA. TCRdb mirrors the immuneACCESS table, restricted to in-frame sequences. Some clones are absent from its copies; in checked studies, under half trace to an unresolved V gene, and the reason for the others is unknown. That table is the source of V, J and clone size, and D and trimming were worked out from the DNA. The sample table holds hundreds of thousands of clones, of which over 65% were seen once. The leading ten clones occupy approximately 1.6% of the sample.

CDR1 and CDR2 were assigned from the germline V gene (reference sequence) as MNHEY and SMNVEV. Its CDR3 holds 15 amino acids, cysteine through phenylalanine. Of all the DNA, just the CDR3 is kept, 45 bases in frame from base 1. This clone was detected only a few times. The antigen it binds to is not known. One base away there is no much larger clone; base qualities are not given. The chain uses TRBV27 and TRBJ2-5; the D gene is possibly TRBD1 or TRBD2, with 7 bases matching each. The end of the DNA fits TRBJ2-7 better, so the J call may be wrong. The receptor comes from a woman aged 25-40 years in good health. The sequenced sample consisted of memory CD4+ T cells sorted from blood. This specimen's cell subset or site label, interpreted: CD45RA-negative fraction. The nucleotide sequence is TGTGCCAGCAGTTCGGGGGGAACAGGGGTCTACGAGCAGTACTTC. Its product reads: CASSSGGTGVYEQYF.